Listed below are T cell receptor beta chains from one sample, sequenced in a study of blood T cells in healthy people across ages. MiXCR was run by TCRdb on the 5' RACE reads, yielding one entry per CDR3 protein. The table includes hundreds of thousands of distinct CDR3 sequences, about 20% detected once. Sequencing input: blood. The receptors were sampled from a man between 65 and 80 years old in good health. The CDR3 runs from the conserved cysteine through the conserved F or W. Fields, in order: J gene, V gene, D gene, clone size, CDR3 DNA, CDR3 protein. A D gene is named only where the DNA matches it firmly. For some rows the clone size is stated as once, few or many, or as a class when expanded; others skip it.

J gene: TRBJ2-7; V gene: TRBV7-8; D gene: -; clone size: few; CDR3 DNA: TGTGCCAGCAGCTTAGAGGGTTTGAGGGACGAGCAGTACTTC; CDR3 protein: CASSLEGLRDEQYF
J gene: TRBJ2-3; V gene: TRBV4-1; D gene: -; clone size: -; CDR3 DNA: TGCGCCAGCAGCCAAGATCTTGGGACTCCTAACACAGATACGCAGTATTTT; CDR3 protein: CASSQDLGTPNTDTQYF
J gene: TRBJ2-1; V gene: TRBV28; D gene: -; clone size: many; CDR3 DNA: TGTGCCAGCAGTTTAATCTATCGTAGCGGTAAGAATGAGCAGTTCTTC; CDR3 protein: CASSLIYRSGKNEQFF
J gene: TRBJ2-1; V gene: TRBV6-2/TRBV6-3; D gene: -; clone size: -; CDR3 DNA: TGTGCCAGCAGTGACAGTAAAACCCGACAGTTCTTC; CDR3 protein: CASSDSKTRQFF
J gene: TRBJ2-3; V gene: TRBV12-3/TRBV12-4; D gene: -; clone size: few; CDR3 DNA: TGTGCCAGCAACCCGGGACACTCACTGGATACGCAGTATTTT; CDR3 protein: CASNPGHSLDTQYF
J gene: TRBJ1-4; V gene: TRBV2; D gene: -; clone size: few; CDR3 DNA: TGTGCCAGCAGAATTGGAGGGGCATGGGAAAAACTGTTTTTT; CDR3 protein: CASRIGGAWEKLFF
J gene: TRBJ2-1; V gene: TRBV3-1; D gene: -; clone size: few; CDR3 DNA: TGTGCCAGCAGCCTGTTACAGGATGAGCAGTTCTTC; CDR3 protein: CASSLLQDEQFF
J gene: TRBJ1-2; V gene: TRBV6-6; D gene: TRBD1; clone size: few; CDR3 DNA: TGTGCCAGCAGTGACGGACAGGGTCACGTCTATGGCTACACCTTC; CDR3 protein: CASSDGQGHVYGYTF
J gene: TRBJ2-1; V gene: TRBV18; D gene: -; clone size: -; CDR3 DNA: TGTGCCAGCTCCCAAGGGGGAGACAATGAGCAGTTCTTC; CDR3 protein: CASSQGGDNEQFF
J gene: TRBJ2-4; V gene: TRBV7-2; D gene: TRBD2; clone size: few; CDR3 DNA: TGTGCCAGCAGCTTAGGTGCGGGAGGGGGAAACATTCAGTACTTC; CDR3 protein: CASSLGAGGGNIQYF
J gene: TRBJ1-2; V gene: TRBV20-1; D gene: -; clone size: few; CDR3 DNA: TGCAGTGCTAGAGATGGCGGGCATCTTAACTATGGCTACACCTTC; CDR3 protein: CSARDGGHLNYGYTF
J gene: TRBJ2-1; V gene: TRBV29-1; D gene: -; clone size: many; CDR3 DNA: TGCAGCGCCCGGGGTAGCAATGAGCAGTTCTTC; CDR3 protein: CSARGSNEQFF
J gene: TRBJ2-3; V gene: TRBV12-3/TRBV12-4; D gene: TRBD1; clone size: -; CDR3 DNA: TGTGCCAGCAGTTTGCTTAAGGTCAGGGGGTTCACAGATACGCAGTATTTT; CDR3 protein: CASSLLKVRGFTDTQYF
J gene: TRBJ2-1; V gene: TRBV6-5; D gene: -; clone size: few; CDR3 DNA: TGTGCCAGCAGCGCTACCGGGACTCGCAATGAGCAGTTCTTC; CDR3 protein: CASSATGTRNEQFF
J gene: TRBJ2-3; V gene: TRBV27; D gene: -; clone size: few; CDR3 DNA: TGTGCCAGCAGTATATGGCATTCCACAGATACGCAGTATTTT; CDR3 protein: CASSIWHSTDTQYF
J gene: TRBJ2-1; V gene: TRBV5-6; D gene: -; clone size: few; CDR3 DNA: TGTGCCAGCAGCTTGCTTATGCCTATCTACAATGAGCAGTTCTTC; CDR3 protein: CASSLLMPIYNEQFF
J gene: TRBJ1-5; V gene: TRBV7-2; D gene: TRBD1; clone size: many; CDR3 DNA: TGTGCCAGCAGCTTCGGGACAGGGGGGAATCAGCCCCAGCATTTT; CDR3 protein: CASSFGTGGNQPQHF
J gene: TRBJ1-3; V gene: TRBV4-1; D gene: TRBD1; clone size: -; CDR3 DNA: TGCGCCAGCAGCCAAGAGGGGCGACAGGGCTCTGGAAACACCATATATTTT; CDR3 protein: CASSQEGRQGSGNTIYF
J gene: TRBJ1-1; V gene: TRBV7-2; D gene: -; clone size: many; CDR3 DNA: TGTGCCAGCAGCCTGTTCCAGGGGAAGGGGACTGAAGCTTTCTTT; CDR3 protein: CASSLFQGKGTEAFF
J gene: TRBJ2-4; V gene: TRBV19; D gene: -; clone size: -; CDR3 DNA: TGTGCCAGTAGTCCGATGTCTGCGATGGCCAAAAACATTCAGTACTTC; CDR3 protein: CASSPMSAMAKNIQYF
J gene: TRBJ2-2; V gene: TRBV5-1; D gene: -; clone size: -; CDR3 DNA: TGCGCCAGCAGCTATAGCGGCCCTAGCGCGAACACCGGGGAGCTGTTTTTT; CDR3 protein: CASSYSGPSANTGELFF
J gene: TRBJ1-2; V gene: TRBV12-3/TRBV12-4; D gene: TRBD1; clone size: many; CDR3 DNA: TGTGCCAGCAGTTTAGCAGGGGGCGCGATCTATGGCTACACCTTC; CDR3 protein: CASSLAGGAIYGYTF
J gene: TRBJ2-3; V gene: TRBV7-3; D gene: TRBD2; clone size: -; CDR3 DNA: TGTGCCAGCAGCTCCATCGTCGGAGCTAGCGGGGCGGCGGATACGCAGTATTTT; CDR3 protein: CASSSIVGASGAADTQYF
J gene: TRBJ2-3; V gene: TRBV20-1; D gene: TRBD2; clone size: -; CDR3 DNA: TGCAGTACTAGAGACGCCGCTAGCGGGGGGGCCGTAGATACGCAGTATTTT; CDR3 protein: CSTRDAASGGAVDTQYF
J gene: TRBJ2-5; V gene: TRBV12-3/TRBV12-4; D gene: -; clone size: -; CDR3 DNA: TGTGCCAGCAGCTCCCAGTGGGGGACCCAGTACTTC; CDR3 protein: CASSSQWGTQYF
J gene: TRBJ1-2; V gene: TRBV20-1; D gene: TRBD1; clone size: medium-sized; CDR3 DNA: TGCAGTGCCCCGGACAGGGGTAACTATGGCTACACCTTC; CDR3 protein: CSAPDRGNYGYTF
J gene: TRBJ1-1; V gene: TRBV29-1; D gene: -; clone size: -; CDR3 DNA: TGCAGCGTTGATGACGGCCGTATGAACACTGAAGCTTTCTTT; CDR3 protein: CSVDDGRMNTEAFF
J gene: TRBJ1-2; V gene: TRBV20-1; D gene: -; clone size: -; CDR3 DNA: TGCAGTGCTAGAGAGAGCCCGATCAACAGCTATGGCTACACCTTC; CDR3 protein: CSARESPINSYGYTF
J gene: TRBJ1-1; V gene: TRBV12-3/TRBV12-4; D gene: TRBD1; clone size: once; CDR3 DNA: TGTGCCAGCAGGCTCACAACGACAGGGCCCACTGAAGCTTTCTTT; CDR3 protein: CASRLTTTGPTEAFF
J gene: TRBJ2-5; V gene: TRBV6-6; D gene: TRBD2; clone size: few; CDR3 DNA: TGTGCCAGCAGTTACCCTGGGACTAGCGTGGAGACCCAGTACTTC; CDR3 protein: CASSYPGTSVETQYF
J gene: TRBJ1-2; V gene: TRBV6-5; D gene: -; clone size: many; CDR3 DNA: TGTGCCAGCAGTTACCTAGACAACCGGGGTAACTATGGCTACACCTTC; CDR3 protein: CASSYLDNRGNYGYTF
J gene: TRBJ1-2; V gene: TRBV10-3; D gene: -; clone size: -; CDR3 DNA: TGTGCCACCCTAACTTTCGGGACTACTAACTATGGCTACACCTTC; CDR3 protein: CATLTFGTTNYGYTF
J gene: TRBJ2-3; V gene: TRBV28; D gene: TRBD1; clone size: -; CDR3 DNA: TGTGCCAGCAGTCGGGACAGGGGAGGTTTTGCCGATACGCAGTATTTT; CDR3 protein: CASSRDRGGFADTQYF
J gene: TRBJ2-7; V gene: TRBV20-1; D gene: -; clone size: -; CDR3 DNA: TGCAGTGCTATCTTCAGAGGGGAGAGAGGCGAGCAGTACTTC; CDR3 protein: CSAIFRGERGEQYF
J gene: TRBJ1-3; V gene: TRBV28; D gene: -; clone size: -; CDR3 DNA: TGTGCCAGCAGTTCCTCGGGGGGCGAGTCTTACACCATATATTTT; CDR3 protein: CASSSSGGESYTIYF
J gene: TRBJ2-2; V gene: TRBV28; D gene: -; clone size: -; CDR3 DNA: TGTGCCAGCAGTTTTCCGGGACCCACTAGCACCGGGGAGCTGTTTTTT; CDR3 protein: CASSFPGPTSTGELFF
J gene: TRBJ1-2; V gene: TRBV12-3/TRBV12-4; D gene: TRBD1; clone size: -; CDR3 DNA: TGTGCCAGCAGTATCGGGACAGGACGTGGCTACACCTTC; CDR3 protein: CASSIGTGRGYTF
J gene: TRBJ2-5; V gene: TRBV7-2; D gene: -; clone size: -; CDR3 DNA: TGTGCCAGCAGCTTAGCGATGGGCGAAGAGACCCAGTACTTC; CDR3 protein: CASSLAMGEETQYF
J gene: TRBJ1-2; V gene: TRBV29-1; D gene: -; clone size: -; CDR3 DNA: TGCAGCGTTGAAGATCCGACAGGAGACCCTTCTAACTATGGCTACACCTTC; CDR3 protein: CSVEDPTGDPSNYGYTF
J gene: TRBJ2-7; V gene: TRBV29-1; D gene: -; clone size: few; CDR3 DNA: TGCAGCGTTGAAGATCGGACTCGCTCCTACGAGCAGTACTTC; CDR3 protein: CSVEDRTRSYEQYF
J gene: TRBJ2-5; V gene: TRBV7-8; D gene: -; clone size: many; CDR3 DNA: TGTGCCAGCAACAATCAAGGGGTGGCAGTAGAGACCCAGTACTTC; CDR3 protein: CASNNQGVAVETQYF
J gene: TRBJ2-3; V gene: TRBV5-1; D gene: -; clone size: -; CDR3 DNA: TGCGCCAGCAGCGCCCGACAGGACAGCACAGATACGCAGTATTTT; CDR3 protein: CASSARQDSTDTQYF
J gene: TRBJ2-3; V gene: TRBV19; D gene: TRBD2; clone size: -; CDR3 DNA: TGTGCCAGTAGTATTGGAGCGGGAACTAGCACAGATACGCAGTATTTT; CDR3 protein: CASSIGAGTSTDTQYF
J gene: TRBJ2-1; V gene: TRBV5-6; D gene: -; clone size: -; CDR3 DNA: TGTGCCAGCAGCCGGGGCAGTAATACCTACAATGAGCAGTTCTTC; CDR3 protein: CASSRGSNTYNEQFF
J gene: TRBJ2-3; V gene: TRBV6-1; D gene: -; clone size: few; CDR3 DNA: TGTGCCAGCAGTGTGTTCCGGGCCACCGGGATGACAGATACGCAGTATTTT; CDR3 protein: CASSVFRATGMTDTQYF
J gene: TRBJ2-7; V gene: TRBV20-1; D gene: -; clone size: few; CDR3 DNA: TGCAGTGCTACGCAGGGTAGGGGTAAAGACGAGCAGTACTTC; CDR3 protein: CSATQGRGKDEQYF
J gene: TRBJ2-1; V gene: TRBV2; D gene: TRBD2; clone size: -; CDR3 DNA: TGTGCCAGCAGTAGGACTAGCGGGAGAATAGACCAGCAGTTCTTC; CDR3 protein: CASSRTSGRIDQQFF
J gene: TRBJ1-1; V gene: TRBV27; D gene: TRBD1; clone size: few; CDR3 DNA: TGTGCCAGCAGTTTATCGACAGGGGCCACTGAAGCTTTCTTT; CDR3 protein: CASSLSTGATEAFF
J gene: TRBJ1-2; V gene: TRBV28; D gene: TRBD1; clone size: -; CDR3 DNA: TGTGCCAGCAGTTTAGCCCTCCGGGGGACAGCCTATGGCTACACCTTC; CDR3 protein: CASSLALRGTAYGYTF
J gene: TRBJ2-5; V gene: TRBV6-1; D gene: -; clone size: -; CDR3 DNA: TGTGCCAGCAAAGACCTCGGTGTCCAAGAGACCCAGTACTTC; CDR3 protein: CASKDLGVQETQYF
J gene: TRBJ1-1; V gene: TRBV4-1; D gene: -; clone size: once; CDR3 DNA: TGCGCCAGCAGCCAAGATGGCTCAGGGCGAGGAACTGAAGCTTTCTTT; CDR3 protein: CASSQDGSGRGTEAFF